A single sample is the source of the 3 T cell receptor beta chains below, sequenced in a study of cytomegalovirus exposure and HLA in healthy donors. 60 Vbeta and 13 Jbeta primers were used in PCR. The method was immunoSEQ multiplex PCR; TCRdb's version includes in-frame clones alone and lacks a portion of them. The profile shows 65,000 to 100,000 clones, over 75% of them singletons. Sequenced sample: PBMCs. The receptors derive from a female donor in good health and CMV-seronegative.

V usage is TRBV30 and J usage is TRBJ2-2, with a tentative D call TRBD2 (6 bases). V gave up 0 bases and J gave up 6 bases, with 8 bases separating them. The germline V gene encodes CDR1 GTSNPN and CDR2 SVGIG (reference sequence). The CDR3 spans 13 residues. The CDR3 region has the DNA TGTGCCTGGAGTGTATGGGGGGCCGGGGAGCTGTTTTTT. Residues: CAWSVWGAGELFF.

The J gene is TRBJ1-5, the V gene TRBV5-6, with D perhaps matching TRBD1 (5 bases). Deletions cut 4 bases from V and 2 bases from J, with 16 bases between. Germline CDR1 and CDR2: SGHDT and YYEEEE. This CDR3 has 16 amino acids. The CDR3 nucleotides read TGTGCCAGCAGCCTCGGGGGAGGCCCGGGCAATCAGCCCCAGCATTTT. Encoded protein: CASSLGGGPGNQPQHF.

This chain links TRBV30 with TRBJ2-3; D not certain. V was trimmed by 2 bases and J by 5 bases, leaving 11 bases between them. The germline V gene encodes CDR1 GTSNPN and CDR2 SVGIG (reference sequence). CDR3 length equals 13 residues. The CDR3 DNA reads TGTGCCTGGAGTCGGTCAAGAGGAGATACGCAGTATTTT. It specifies CAWSRSRGDTQYF. The full variable domain, its missing parts supplied by reference TRBV30 and TRBJ2-3, is SQTIHQWPATLVQPVGSPLSLECTVEGTSNPNLYWYRQAAGRGLQLLFYSVGIGQISSEVPQNLSASRPQDRQFILSSKKLLLSDSGFYLCAWSRSRGDTQYFGPGTRLTVL.